These 16 T cell receptor beta chains originate from one sample sequenced in a study of blood T cell repertoires in COVID-19. The protocol was immunoSEQ multiplex PCR, while the TCRdb copy is restricted to in-frame clones and leaves out a portion. The sample has fewer than 300,000 clones; approximately 82% are singletons. The source material was peripheral blood. These receptors were taken from a man older than 75 with acute or convalescent COVID-19.

The chain is built from TRBV4-2 and TRBJ1-2; no clear D gene. CDR1 LGHNA and CDR2 YNFKEQ come from the germline V gene. V lost 3 bases to trimming and J lost 8 bases, with 22 bases between them. The CDR3 covers 16 residues. The CDR3 loop is CASSQGGDQITVGYTF. DNA for the CDR3: TGTGCCAGCAGCCAGGGAGGTGACCAAATTACCGTCGGCTACACCTTC.

The chain has TRBV18 and TRBJ1-6, with TRBD1 identical over 7 bases. V was pared by 1 base and J by 10 bases, with 7 bases of the junction left unmatched. CDR1 KGHSH and CDR2 LQKENI come from the germline V gene. The CDR3 is 15 residues long. The DNA of the CDR3 is TGTGCCAGCTCACCACGACAGGGTGGGGACTCACCCCTCCACTTT. Its translation is CASSPRQGGDSPLHF.

With respect to this clone: The junction departs from the called germline gene at one end, perhaps through a read error. The chain couples TRBV2 to TRBJ2-7; D perhaps matches TRBD2 (5 bases). Germline V gives CDR1 SNHLY, CDR2 FYNNEI. The CDR3 consists of 13 residues. The CDR3 sequence is CASSETAGFQAHF. Here the CDR3 DNA reads TGTGCCAGCAGTGAAACGGCGGGTTTCCAGGCGCACTTC.

This clone was seen just once. The V call is TRBV11-2, the J call TRBJ2-1; perhaps TRBD2 as D (5 bases). The CDR3 totals 15 residues. The V and J ends lost 5 bases and 4 bases respectively, with 15 bases between them. Germline CDR1 reads SGHAT; CDR2 reads FQNNGV. The DNA for the CDR3 is TGTGCCAGCAGCATTGTACGCGGGCCGTACAATGAGCAGTTCTTC. It codes for CASSIVRGPYNEQFF.

The chain uses TRBV29-1 and TRBJ2-1; TRBD2 matches at 12 bases. The junction had 10 bases not matched to a gene; V was cut back by 4 bases and J by 9 bases. This CDR3 is built from 15 residues. The germline CDR1 and CDR2 sequences are SQVTM and ANQGSEA. CDR3 protein: CSVGLASGGAGEQFF. The CDR3 region has the DNA TGCAGCGTTGGTCTGGCTAGCGGGGGGGCCGGTGAGCAGTTCTTC.

This CDR3 reads CASTRVGVSNYGYTF. The CDR3 nucleotides read TGTGCCAGCACTCGTGTCGGGGTTTCGAACTATGGCTACACCTTC. The V call is TRBV6-5, the J call TRBJ1-2; D unresolved. The CDR3 runs 15 residues. V lost 7 bases, J lost 2 bases, and 17 bases lay in between. Germline lookup yields CDR1 MNHEY and CDR2 SVGAGI.

This rearrangement joins TRBV29-1 to TRBJ2-1; TRBD1 is a possible D gene (6 bases). Trimming removed 2 bases at V and 3 bases at J, with 11 bases between. CDR1 and CDR2 from the germline V gene are SQVTM and ANQGSEA. This CDR3 has 14 residues. The CDR3 loop reads CSVEQGSLYNEQFF. Here the CDR3 DNA reads TGCAGCGTTGAACAGGGGTCACTCTACAATGAGCAGTTCTTC.

The chain uses TRBV9 and TRBJ1-4, with D uncertain. Trimming took off 0 bases at V and 2 bases at J, with 11 bases between the two ends. Germline CDR1 and CDR2: SGDLS and YYNGEE. The CDR3 runs 16 residues. The CDR3 DNA is TGTGCCAGCAGCGTAGGGCCCTTCAGGACTAATGAAAAACTGTTTTTT. This translates into CASSVGPFRTNEKLFF. The full variable domain, with the rest looked up from reference TRBV9 and TRBJ1-4, is DSGVTQTPKHLITATGQRVTLRCSPRSGDLSVYWYQQSLDQGLQFLIQYYNGEERAKGNILERFSAQQFPDLHSELNLSSLELGDSALYFCASSVGPFRTNEKLFFGSGTQLSVL.

The chain recombines TRBV11-3 with TRBJ2-5; perhaps TRBD2 as D (5 bases). V shed 1 base and J shed 2 bases, with 14 bases lying between them. Looked up from germline, CDR1 is SGHNT and CDR2 is YENEEA. The CDR3 length is 16 residues. CDR3 in DNA: TGTGCCAGCAGCTTAGGCGGCCGAAGCGGACAAGAGACCCAGTACTTC. This translates into CASSLGGRSGQETQYF.

The rearrangement joins TRBV5-1 to TRBJ1-1; D might be TRBD1 (5 bases). CDR1 SGHRS and CDR2 YFSETQ come from the germline V gene. This CDR3 spans 16 amino acids. The germline V and J ends were trimmed by 5 bases and 0 bases, with 17 bases remaining between them. The CDR3 reads CASSPERGLMNTEAFF. The CDR3 region has the DNA TGCGCCAGCAGTCCCGAAAGGGGACTTATGAACACTGAAGCTTTCTTT.

The V and J genes are TRBV12-3 or TRBV12-4 and TRBJ1-2; maybe TRBD1 (6 bases). The length of the CDR3 is 12 residues. The V and J ends lost 6 bases and 1 base respectively, with 6 bases between them. The DNA of the CDR3 is TGTGCCAGCAGGGACAGTAACTATGGCTACACCTTC. Translating it yields CASRDSNYGYTF.

This clone was counted only a few times. The chain carries TRBV30 and TRBJ2-3; D gene ambiguous. The CDR3 runs 11 residues. Per germline, CDR1 GTSNPN and CDR2 SVGIG (reference sequence). Trimming removed 7 bases at V and 6 bases at J, with 11 bases between. CDR3 residues: CAFSTRDTQYF. The CDR3 DNA reads TGTGCCTTTTCGACACGGGATACGCAGTATTTT.

The genes are TRBV10-1 and TRBJ2-3, with 7 bases matching TRBD2. V lost 7 bases and J lost 3; bases outside the gene matches: 10. In germline, CDR1 is WNHNN, CDR2 SYGVQD (reference sequence). The CDR3 has 15 residues. The CDR3 loop is CASKNSGEGTDTQYF. In DNA, the CDR3 is TGCGCCAGCAAAAACAGCGGGGAGGGGACAGATACGCAGTATTTT.

J is TRBJ2-5 and V is TRBV3-1 (or the pseudogene TRBV3-2); D is unclear. Germline V gene lookup returns CDR1 LGHDT and CDR2 YNNKEL (reference sequence). V was shortened by 2 bases and J by 1 base, with 5 bases between the two germline ends. CDR3 length: 13 residues. Here the CDR3 reads CASSQRSQETQYF. CDR3 nucleotide sequence: TGTGCCAGCAGCCAACGGAGCCAAGAGACCCAGTACTTC.

This rearrangement joins TRBV7-8 to TRBJ2-3; D possibly corresponds to TRBD1 (6 bases). Germline CDR1 and CDR2: SGHVS and FQNEAQ. The CDR3 loop spans 15 amino acids. Trimming took off 5 bases at V and 3 bases at J, with 15 bases between the two ends. For the CDR3, the DNA is TGTGCCAGCAGCCTAACAGGGTCCCAGACAGATACGCAGTATTTT. It encodes CASSLTGSQTDTQYF.

The rearrangement joins TRBV7-2 to TRBJ1-2; 8 bases are shared with TRBD1. V gave up 1 base and J gave up 3 bases; unmatched junction bases: 4. Germline loops: CDR1 SGHTA, CDR2 FQGNSA. This CDR3 has 15 amino acids. This CDR3 reads CASSLGQGAYYGYTF. CDR3 in DNA: TGTGCCAGCAGCTTAGGTCAGGGGGCCTACTATGGCTACACCTTC.